The clone carrying this TCR beta chain was observed a handful of times. These data come from a study of Graves' ophthalmopathy and Graves' hyperthyroidism. The authors amplified TCR beta CDR3 regions from RNA transcripts. Amplification began with first-round RT-PCR using HTBI primers, then second-round multiplex PCR was performed. Each CDR3 protein is one row after TCRdb ran MiXCR on the multiplex PCR reads. The table records approximately 500,000 distinct CDR3 sequences, roughly an eighth of them present only once. Sequenced input: blood. The clonotype was recovered from a woman aged 25 to 39 with Graves' ophthalmopathy.

The DNA for the CDR3 is TGTGCCAGCAGCTTGGGGCGTAGCGGGCCTGGCCACGAGCAGTACTTC. This codes for CASSLGRSGPGHEQYF. V is TRBV5-5 and J is TRBJ2-7, with 7 bases aligning to TRBD2. The CDR3 spans 16 residues. Germline assignment: CDR1 SGHKS and CDR2 YYEKEE (reference sequence). V lost 0 bases and J lost 5; bases outside the gene matches: 11. Full variable domain (outside the CDR3, taken from reference TRBV5-5 and TRBJ2-7): DAGVTQSPTHLIKTRGQQVTLRCSPISGHKSVSWYQQVLGQGPQFIFQYYEKEERGRGNFPDRFSARQFPNYSSELNVNALLLGDSALYLCASSLGRSGPGHEQYFGPGTRLTVT.